The present entry profiles one T cell receptor beta chain with its context. The target antigen is unknown. Two oligonucleotides, mixed equimolar, formed the beta constant-region primer covering TRBC1 and TRBC2. The ligated cDNA underwent four PCR rounds using SP2 and nested alpha and beta constant-region primers. TCRdb recomputed calls from the UMI-ligation and nested PCR reads with MiXCR, one row per CDR3 protein. The table includes 95,000 to 110,000 distinct CDR3 sequences, approximately 14% detected once. This sample is drawn from a study of naive and memory T cell subsets. Study-level findings and limits: Especially in CD8 cells, naive repertoires contained a few larger clonotypes, possibly CD45RA-re-expressing memory cells.

Germline values: CDR1 DFQATT, CDR2 SNEGSKA (reference sequence). The CDR3 totals 14 residues. V shed 2 bases and J 3 bases; nucleotides not matched to a gene: 6. The chain combines TRBV20-1 with TRBJ2-7; 8 bases match TRBD1. This TCR derives from a human donor in good health. The material sequenced was naive CD8+ T cells from blood. CDR3 nucleotides: TGCAGTGCTAGACCCGAGGACAGGGACTACGAGCAGTACTTC. It is translated as CSARPEDRDYEQYF.